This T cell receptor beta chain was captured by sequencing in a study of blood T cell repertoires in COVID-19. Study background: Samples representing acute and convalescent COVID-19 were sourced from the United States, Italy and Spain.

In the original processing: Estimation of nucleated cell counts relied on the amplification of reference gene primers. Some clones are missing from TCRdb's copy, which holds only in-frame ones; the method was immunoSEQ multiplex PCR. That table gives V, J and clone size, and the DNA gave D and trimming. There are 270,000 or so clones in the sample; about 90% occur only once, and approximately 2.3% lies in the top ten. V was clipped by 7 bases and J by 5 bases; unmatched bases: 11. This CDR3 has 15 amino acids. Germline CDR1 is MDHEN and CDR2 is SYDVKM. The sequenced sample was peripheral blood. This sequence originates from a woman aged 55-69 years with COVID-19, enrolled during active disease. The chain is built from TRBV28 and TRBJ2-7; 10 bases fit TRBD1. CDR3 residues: CASNEPGQGKNEQYF. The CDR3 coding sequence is TGTGCCAGCAATGAACCGGGACAGGGGAAGAACGAGCAGTACTTC.